This T cell receptor beta chain was found in a study of blood T cell repertoires in COVID-19. TCRdb keeps only in-frame clones here, not all; method: immunoSEQ multiplex PCR. This table holds about 140,000 clones, 80% to 90% found once. The CDR3 contains 16 residues. From germline, CDR1 is LGHNA and CDR2 YSLEER. The V segment lost 0 bases and the J segment 0 bases; nucleotides outside the gene matches: 4. Sample: peripheral blood. The receptor was isolated from a woman between 55 and 75 years old with active COVID-19. The gene calls are TRBV4-3 and TRBJ2-7, with 8 bases that match TRBD2. The DNA for the CDR3 is TGCGCCAGCAGCCAAGAACATAGCGGGATCTCCTACGAGCAGTACTTC. This encodes CASSQEHSGISYEQYF.